This T cell receptor (beta chain) was sequenced during a study of blood T cell repertoires in COVID-19. This table comes from immunoSEQ multiplex PCR, and its TCRdb copy is limited to in-frame clones, with some not included. This sample has 150,000 to 200,000 clones, with about four fifths found just once. Material for sequencing was PBMCs or T cells enriched from blood (not recorded which). This TCR was recovered from a woman aged 60-70 years who had recovered from COVID-19.

The CDR3 region is CASSPLERGAKAEAFF. In nucleotides, the CDR3 is TGCGCCAGCAGCCCCTTGGAACGGGGGGCTAAAGCTGAAGCTTTCTTT. The chain joins TRBV4-1 to TRBJ1-1, with TRBD1 as a possible D gene (6 bases). V was clipped by 4 bases and J by 6 bases, with 21 bases between them. Germline V gives CDR1 MGHRA, CDR2 YSYEKL. The CDR3 is 16 residues long.